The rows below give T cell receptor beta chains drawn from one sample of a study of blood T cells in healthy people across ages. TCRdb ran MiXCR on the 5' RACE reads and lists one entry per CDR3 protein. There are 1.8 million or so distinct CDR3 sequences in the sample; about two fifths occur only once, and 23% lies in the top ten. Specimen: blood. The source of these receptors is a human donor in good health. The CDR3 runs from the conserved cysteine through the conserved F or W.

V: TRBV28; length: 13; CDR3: CASSLGVQGTQYF
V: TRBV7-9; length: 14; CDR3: CASMLDGITDTQYF
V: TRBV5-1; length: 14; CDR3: CASSLERLSYGYTF
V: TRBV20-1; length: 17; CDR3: CSARPPKGQLPNYGYTF
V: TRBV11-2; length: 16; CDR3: CASSFTSGADQETQYF
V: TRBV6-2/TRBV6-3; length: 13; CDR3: CASVRQGQETQYF
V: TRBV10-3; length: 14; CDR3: CAISESTAGNTIYF
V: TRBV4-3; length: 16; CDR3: CASSQEGGSSYNEQFF
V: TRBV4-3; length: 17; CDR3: CASSQQASSSGANVLTF
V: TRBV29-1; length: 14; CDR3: CSVETGGGVDGYTF
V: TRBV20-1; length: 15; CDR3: CSARGALREGYGYTF
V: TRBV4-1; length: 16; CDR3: CASSQPFRGLDYGYTF
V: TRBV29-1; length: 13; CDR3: CSVGTSGSNEQFF
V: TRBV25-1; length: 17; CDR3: CASSEFFSSGLYNEQFF
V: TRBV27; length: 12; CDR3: CASSPGGAGYTF
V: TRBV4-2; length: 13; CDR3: CASSPRLGDEQFF
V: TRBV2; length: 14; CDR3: CASSGQRGDNEQFF
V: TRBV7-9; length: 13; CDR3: CASSSTGGDGYTF
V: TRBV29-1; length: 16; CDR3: CSIEVGELGITGELFF
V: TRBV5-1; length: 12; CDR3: CASSMLNTKAFF
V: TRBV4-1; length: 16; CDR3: CASSSRGRGIQETQYF
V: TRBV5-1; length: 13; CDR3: CASSSDVYYEQYF
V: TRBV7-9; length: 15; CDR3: CASSPGGDSKNIQYF
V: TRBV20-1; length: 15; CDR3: CSASRTGSGAEKLFF
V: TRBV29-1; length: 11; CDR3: CSVGVTYEQYF
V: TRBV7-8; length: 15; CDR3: CASSFRRTGDYGYTF
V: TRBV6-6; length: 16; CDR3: CASSYSDPATNEKLFF
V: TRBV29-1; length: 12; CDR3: CSVKLPANEQYF
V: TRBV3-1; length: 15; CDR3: CASSHSGTGVYEQYF
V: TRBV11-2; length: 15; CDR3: CASSSRGGGRYEQFF
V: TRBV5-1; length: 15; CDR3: CASSFEGPYNQPQHF
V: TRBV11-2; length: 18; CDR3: CASSTGLAGWTSTDTQYF
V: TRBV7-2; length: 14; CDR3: CASRKGGPTDTQYF
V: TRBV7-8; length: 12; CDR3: CASSEDTETQYF
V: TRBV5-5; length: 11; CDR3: CASSLTEEQYF
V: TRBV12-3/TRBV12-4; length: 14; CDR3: CASSWGEGAAVAFF
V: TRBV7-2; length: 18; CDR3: CASSLNWMIAGNTDTQYF
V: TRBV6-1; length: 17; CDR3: CASSPTGRPATNEKLFF
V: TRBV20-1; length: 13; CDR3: CSAKTSGWETQYF
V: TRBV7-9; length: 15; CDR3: CASSLANSTNYGYTF
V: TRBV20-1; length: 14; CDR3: CSASTSGGNYEQYF
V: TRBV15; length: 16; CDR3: CATSVINRGLFYEQYF
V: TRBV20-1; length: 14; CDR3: CSASSTGRPYEQYF
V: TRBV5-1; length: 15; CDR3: CASSLVGWGQTEAFF
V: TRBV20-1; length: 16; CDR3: CSARDPRRDTEETQYF
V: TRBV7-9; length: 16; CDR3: CASTHAGTVWSNEQFF
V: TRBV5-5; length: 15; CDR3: CASSPPPGLEETQYF
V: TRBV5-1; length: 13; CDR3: CASSLDLPNEQFF
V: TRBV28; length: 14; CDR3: CAGLRDRVVNEQFF
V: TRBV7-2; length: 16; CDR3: CASSLEGGAHLVEQYF
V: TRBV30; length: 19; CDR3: CAWIGGVYRGYSGANVLTF
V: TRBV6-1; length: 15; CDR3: CASRQTTSNYYGYTF
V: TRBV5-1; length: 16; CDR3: CASSLARGLGGNEQFF
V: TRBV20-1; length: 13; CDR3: CSAISSSYNEQFF
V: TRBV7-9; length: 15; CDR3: CASIWEGSSYNEQFF
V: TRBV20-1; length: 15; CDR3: CSARNKDYLWETQYF
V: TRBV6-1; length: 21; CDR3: CASSAGGSIAGGGHSNQPQHF
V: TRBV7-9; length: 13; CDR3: CASSLMGGPPLHF
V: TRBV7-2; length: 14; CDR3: CASSRWDGTYEQYF
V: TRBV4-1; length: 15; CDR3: CASSQRTGAMLEQYF